This record looks at one TCR beta chain sequence and its context. What it recognizes is unknown. The sample belongs to a study of blood T cells in healthy people across ages. Points from the study as a whole: Among T cells, TCR beta diversity per million cells dropped roughly linearly as age rose.

Healthy Russian Caucasian donors spanned ages about 6 to 100 years. V lost 6 bases and J lost 6; bases outside the gene matches: 7. The germline V gene has CDR1 MNHEY and CDR2 SVGAGI. The CDR3 loop spans 14 amino acids. Alongside a J-beta primer mix, a sample-barcoded 5' primer served in a second PCR lasting about 6 to 11 cycles. A template-switch adaptor with 12 random nucleotides tagged each cDNA molecule. TCRdb re-called the 5' RACE reads with MiXCR, one entry per CDR3 protein. The sample has about 800,000 distinct CDR3 sequences, roughly 64% seen once. The source material was blood. This clonotype was sampled from a man between 25 and 39 years old in good health. The rearrangement joins TRBV6-5 to TRBJ2-5; the match to TRBD2 covers 10 bases. The CDR3 DNA is TGTGCCAGCAGAACCGGACTAGCGGTCCAGACCCAGTACTTC. Protein sequence: CASRTGLAVQTQYF.